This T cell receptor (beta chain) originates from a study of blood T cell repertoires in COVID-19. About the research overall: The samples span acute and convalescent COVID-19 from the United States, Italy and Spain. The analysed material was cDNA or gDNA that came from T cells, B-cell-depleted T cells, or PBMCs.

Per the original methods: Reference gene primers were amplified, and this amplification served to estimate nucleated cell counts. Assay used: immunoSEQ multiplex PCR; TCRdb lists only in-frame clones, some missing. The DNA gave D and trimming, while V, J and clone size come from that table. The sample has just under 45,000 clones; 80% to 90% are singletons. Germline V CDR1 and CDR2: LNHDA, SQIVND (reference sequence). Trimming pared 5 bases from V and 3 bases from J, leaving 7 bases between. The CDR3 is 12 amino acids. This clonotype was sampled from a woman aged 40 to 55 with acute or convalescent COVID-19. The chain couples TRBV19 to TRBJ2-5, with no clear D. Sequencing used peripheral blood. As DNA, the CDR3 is TGTGCCAGTAGTCTCGACAAAGAGACCCAGTACTTC. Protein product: CASSLDKETQYF.